The 32 T cell receptor beta chains listed next were all sequenced from one sample in a study of T cells in Graves' hyperthyroidism and ophthalmopathy. There were TCR beta CDR3 regions amplified from RNA transcripts. The HTBI set primed first-round TCR CDR3 RT-PCR. TCRdb independently ran MiXCR on the multiplex PCR reads; one entry per CDR3 protein. Of approximately 410,000 distinct CDR3 sequences in the sample, about 14% were seen once. Material for sequencing was blood. These receptors all stem from a man between 18 and 29 years old with Graves' ophthalmopathy.

This clonotype was seen at least ten times. The chain uses TRBV7-2 and TRBJ1-1; D uncertain. This CDR3 is 14 amino acids long. V lost 2 bases and J lost 0, with 7 bases in between. Germline V gives CDR1 SGHTA, CDR2 FQGNSA. The CDR3 nucleotides read TGTGCCAGCAGCTTAAACAGTTTGAACACTGAAGCTTTCTTT. Translated, it gives CASSLNSLNTEAFF.

This clonotype was seen more than once but under ten times. A much larger clonotype is one base distant, so this may be a read error. The CDR3 end shows no conserved phenylalanine or tryptophan, and so a read error is likely. The chain combines TRBV6-1 with TRBJ1-2; 8 bases are a match to TRBD1. The trim removed 4 bases at V and 6 bases at J, leaving 13 bases unmatched. There are 16 residues in the CDR3. Germline loops: CDR1 MNHNS, CDR2 SASEGT. The chain's CDR3 is CASSAGTGLFSDGYTL. The CDR3 nucleotides read TGTGCCAGCAGTGCAGGGACAGGCCTTTTCAGCGATGGCTACACCCTC.

The sample holds a few counts of this clonotype. V is TRBV6-1 and J is TRBJ2-7; 8 bases line up with TRBD1. This CDR3 spans 15 amino acids. Per germline, CDR1 MNHNS and CDR2 SASEGT. V gave up 11 bases and J gave up 2 bases; unmatched junction bases: 14. The CDR3 region is CAAQNLQGAPYEQYF. The DNA for the CDR3 is TGTGCCGCCCAAAACTTGCAGGGGGCCCCCTACGAGCAGTACTTC.

This clonotype was detected only a few times. V and J are TRBV7-6 and TRBJ2-5, with D unclear. Trimming pared 5 bases from V and 3 bases from J, leaving 4 bases between. Per germline, CDR1 SGHVS and CDR2 FNYEAQ. This CDR3 contains 11 residues. The CDR3 sequence: CASSRKETQYF. The CDR3 coding sequence is TGTGCCAGCAGCCGAAAAGAGACCCAGTACTTC.

This clonotype has a handful of counts. A much larger clone is a single base away; this may be a read error. The rearrangement links TRBV12-3 or TRBV12-4 to TRBJ1-4, with D perhaps matching TRBD1 (6 bases). There are 14 residues in the CDR3. CDR3 amino acids: CTSSLTGGSGKLFF. As DNA, the CDR3 is TGTACCAGCAGCCTGACAGGCGGGAGCGGAAAACTGTTTTTT.

As concerns this clonotype: This may arise from a read error, as a much more abundant clone is one base away. This sequence joins TRBV11-2 and TRBJ2-5; D could derive from TRBD1 or TRBD2 (5 bases each). This CDR3 is 15 amino acids long. CDR1 is SGHAT and CDR2 is FQNNGV in the germline V gene. The CDR3 spells CASSSPRDHQEAQYF. CDR3 in DNA: TGTGCCAGCAGCTCCCCCCGGGACCACCAAGAGGCCCAGTACTTC.

V is TRBV20-1 and J is TRBJ1-4, with D uncertain. Germline assignment: CDR1 DFQATT and CDR2 SNEGSKA (reference sequence). This CDR3 region has 16 residues. V was trimmed by 5 bases and J by 8 bases, leaving 24 bases between them. The DNA for the CDR3 is TGCAGTGCTCGACGGGCCTTGACCCGGGAGAGGGAAAAACTGTTTTTT. Translation: CSARRALTREREKLFF.

This chain links TRBV13 with TRBJ1-1; the D gene is possibly TRBD1 (6 bases). The CDR3 covers 15 residues. Germline CDR1 PRHDT, CDR2 FYEKMQ (reference sequence). Between the trimmed V and J ends, which lost 5 bases and 1 base, there was a span of 14 bases. The CDR3 DNA follows: TGTGCCAGCAGCCAGGGGCAGGGGAGGAACACTGAAGCTTTCTTT. It specifies CASSQGQGRNTEAFF.

This clonotype was detected many times. This rearrangement joins TRBV2 to TRBJ1-1, with TRBD1 matching over 7 bases. Germline V gene data show CDR1 as SNHLY and CDR2 as FYNNEI. This CDR3 spans 16 amino acids. The V gene end was trimmed by 1 base and the J gene end by 4 bases; junction bases not matched to a gene: 9. The CDR3: CASSEGQGTGGTEAFF. The CDR3 nucleotides are TGTGCCAGCAGTGAAGGACAGGGCACGGGAGGCACTGAAGCTTTCTTT.

This clonotype was seen many times. This sequence joins TRBV19 and TRBJ1-5; 7 bases align to TRBD1. CDR1 is LNHDA and CDR2 is SQIVND in the germline V gene (reference sequence). The V gene end was trimmed by 7 bases and the J gene end by 7 bases; junction bases not matched to a gene: 13. The CDR3 has 15 amino acids. This chain's CDR3 is CASTSRQGLRQPQHF. In DNA, the CDR3 is TGTGCCAGTACCAGTAGACAGGGCTTGCGGCAGCCCCAGCATTTT. Full variable domain (rest looked up from reference TRBV19 and TRBJ1-5): DGGITQSPKYLFRKEGQNVTLSCEQNLNHDAMYWYRQDPGQGLRLIYYSQIVNDFQKGDIAEGYSVSREKKESFPLTVTSAQKNPTAFYLCASTSRQGLRQPQHFGDGTRLSIL.

As for this clonotype: A much bigger clone sits one base away, suggesting this may be a read error. V is TRBV7-2 and J is TRBJ1-3; perhaps TRBD1 as D (5 bases). Looked up from germline, CDR1 is SGHTA and CDR2 is FQGNSA. The CDR3 contains 18 residues. Trimming shortened V by 5 bases and J by 8 bases, and 28 bases separated the two germline ends. CDR3 sequence (DNA): TGTGCCAGCAGCCAAGAGGGCGGGCAGGGAAGGCTCGGAGACACCATATATTTT. This codes for CASSQEGGQGRLGDTIYF.

This clonotype was seen repeatedly, ten times or more. DNA for the CDR3: TGTGCCAGCAGTTTGCAGGGGGTTAAGGACGAGCAGTACTTC. Amino acids: CASSLQGVKDEQYF. This chain joins TRBV13 and TRBJ2-7; 7 positions agree with TRBD1. The CDR3 runs to 14 residues. Germline V gene data show CDR1 as PRHDT and CDR2 as FYEKMQ (reference sequence). With V trimmed by 6 bases and J by 5 bases, 10 bases remained unmatched.

The rearrangement links TRBV24-1 to TRBJ1-2; D uncertain. The CDR3 is 14 residues long. V gave up 2 bases and J gave up 5 bases, with 11 bases separating them. Germline CDR1 reads KGHDR; CDR2 reads SFDVKD. The CDR3 DNA follows: TGTGCCACCAGTGATTGGGCCCAGGCTTATGGCTACACCTTC. It yields the protein CATSDWAQAYGYTF.

This clonotype showed up many times. The chain joins TRBV29-1 to TRBJ2-7; no clear D. With 0 bases removed from V and 1 base from J, the gap between germline ends came to 10 bases. This CDR3 spans 14 amino acids. The V gene's germline CDR1 is SQVTM and CDR2 ANQGSEA. CDR3 in amino acids: CSVEDGQDSYEQYF. The CDR3 coding sequence is TGCAGCGTTGAAGATGGGCAGGATTCCTACGAGCAGTACTTC.

This clonotype turned up a few times. CDR3 sequence: CASSGSRYEQYF. DNA for the CDR3: TGTGCCAGTAGTGGTAGCCGCTACGAGCAGTACTTC. The chain has TRBV19 and TRBJ2-7, with D unresolved. The CDR3 has 12 amino acids. V was shortened by 5 bases and J by 3 bases, with 8 bases between the two germline ends. Germline V CDR1 and CDR2: LNHDA, SQIVND (reference sequence).

This clonotype has a count of ten or more. DNA for the CDR3: TGTGCCTGGACCGATCTAGCCCTCGGCGGCGGGGAGCTGTTTTTT. Its protein product is CAWTDLALGGGELFF. The chain employs TRBV30 and TRBJ2-2, with D possibly being TRBD2 (5 bases). V was pared by 4 bases and J by 7 bases, with 19 bases between. CDR1 and CDR2 from the germline V gene are GTSNPN and SVGIG (reference sequence). The CDR3 runs 15 residues.

The V call is TRBV4-1, the J call TRBJ2-5, with 9 bases that match TRBD2. In germline, CDR1 is MGHRA, CDR2 YSYEKL. V dropped 1 base and J dropped 5; count of bases not matched to a gene: 11. The CDR3 loop spans 17 amino acids. The CDR3 DNA is TGCGCCAGCAGCCAAGGATTTGGCGGGGGGGATGGGGAGACCCAGTACTTC. Its protein product is CASSQGFGGGDGETQYF.

This clonotype showed up many times. The V call is TRBV30, the J call TRBJ2-1; unclear D gene. Germline CDR1 reads GTSNPN; CDR2 reads SVGIG (reference sequence). V lost 0 bases, J lost 6 bases, and 3 bases lay in between. The CDR3 is 11 residues long. The CDR3 loop is CAWSVSNEQFF. The CDR3 DNA reads as TGTGCCTGGAGTGTATCCAATGAGCAGTTCTTC.

Comment on this clonotype: It may be a read error: a sequence one base away is much more abundant. The chain links TRBV7-2 to TRBJ1-3; D is uncertain. CDR3 length: 19 residues. CDR1 SGHTA and CDR2 FQGNSA come from the germline V gene. CDR3: CARSLVYQTTLHSGNTIYF. DNA for the CDR3: TGTGCCCGCAGCTTAGTTTACCAGACTACTCTTCACTCTGGAAACACCATATATTTT. Complete variable domain (other parts from reference TRBV7-2 and TRBJ1-3): GAGVSQSPSNKVTEKGKDVELRCDPISGHTALYWYRQSLGQGLEFLIYFQGNSAPDKSGLPSDRFSAERTGGSVSTLTIQRTQQEDSAVYLCARSLVYQTTLHSGNTIYFGEGSWLTVV.

This clonotype was counted between two and nine times. A much larger clonotype is one base distant, so this may be a read error. This CDR3 fails to terminate in the conserved phenylalanine or tryptophan, so it likely reflects a read error. The rearrangement joins TRBV20-1 to TRBJ1-1, with 7 bases matching TRBD1. CDR3 size: 14 residues. Germline loops: CDR1 DFQATT, CDR2 SNEGSKA (reference sequence). The ends lost 3 bases at V and 10 bases at J; junction bases unmatched: 14. The CDR3 nucleotides read TGCAGTGCTAGCTTTTCTGGAGGGGGCCAGGGAGCTTTCGTT. As protein: CSASFSGGGQGAFV.

This clonotype has a count of ten or more. This chain connects TRBV30 to TRBJ2-7, with D maybe TRBD1 (5 bases). V lost 3 bases to trimming and J lost 0 bases, with 6 bases between them. The germline CDR1 and CDR2 sequences are GTSNPN and SVGIG (reference sequence). CDR3 size: 12 residues. CDR3 residues: CAWRTDSYEQYF. Here the CDR3 DNA reads TGTGCCTGGAGGACAGACTCCTACGAGCAGTACTTC.

This clonotype was found many times. The J gene is TRBJ1-1, the V gene TRBV6-1, with no clear D. Germline CDR1 MNHNS, CDR2 SASEGT. CDR3 length: 12 amino acids. With 6 bases removed from V and 0 bases from J, the gap between germline ends came to 5 bases. CDR3 DNA sequence: TGTGCCAGCAGGCCGGTGAACACTGAAGCTTTCTTT. This codes for CASRPVNTEAFF.

This clonotype was observed at least ten times. The chain joins TRBV12-3 or TRBV12-4 to TRBJ1-2; 10 bases are shared with TRBD1. The CDR3 is 14 residues long. The junction had 6 bases not matched to a gene; V was cut back by 5 bases and J by 6 bases. CDR3 sequence: CASSLQTGGDGYTF. In nucleotides, the CDR3 is TGTGCCAGCAGTCTACAGACAGGGGGCGATGGCTACACCTTC.

The chain couples TRBV3-1 to TRBJ2-7; D perhaps matches TRBD2 (5 bases). V was trimmed by 6 bases and J by 6 bases, leaving 21 bases between them. The CDR3 is 15 residues long. Germline CDR1 is LGHDT and CDR2 is YNNKEL (reference sequence). CDR3 DNA: TGTGCCAGCAGTCCTAGGACGCGGGTCCCCCTCGAGCAGTACTTC. It is translated as CASSPRTRVPLEQYF.

This clonotype was observed many times. This chain joins TRBV18 and TRBJ1-1; 8 bases map to TRBD1. Trimming removed 6 bases from V and 1 base from J; junction bases left unmatched: 7. The CDR3 length is 15 residues. Germline-derived CDR1 and CDR2 are KGHSH and LQKENI. The CDR3 coding sequence is TGTGCCAGCTCGGAAGTACAGGGGGGGAACACTGAAGCTTTCTTT. Residues: CASSEVQGGNTEAFF.

About this clonotype itself: A read error may explain this, as a much larger clone is one base away. The V gene is TRBV6-1, the J gene TRBJ2-5; 10 positions match TRBD2. The CDR3 extends over 13 amino acids. The ends lost 8 bases at V and 7 bases at J; junction bases unmatched: 7. From germline, CDR1 is MNHNS and CDR2 SASEGT. The CDR3 DNA follows: TGTGCCAGCCTGGGACTAGCGCGGGGGACCCAGTACTTC. This translates into CASLGLARGTQYF.

This clonotype was counted only a few times. V is TRBV5-1 and J is TRBJ1-2, with 8 bases identical to TRBD1. The V gene end was trimmed by 3 bases and the J gene end by 6 bases; junction bases not matched to a gene: 7. From germline, CDR1 is SGHRS and CDR2 YFSETQ. CDR3 length: 14 residues. The CDR3 protein is CASSSWGQDNGYTF. In DNA, the CDR3 is TGCGCCAGCAGCTCGTGGGGACAGGATAATGGCTACACCTTC.

There are a few counts of this clonotype. V is TRBV7-2 and J is TRBJ1-2; 8 positions agree with TRBD1. The CDR3 length is 14 residues. Unmatched junction bases numbered 9, after V lost 5 bases and J lost 7 bases. The V gene's germline CDR1 is SGHTA and CDR2 FQGNSA. The CDR3 loop reads CASSPGGSDFGYTF. The CDR3 DNA follows: TGTGCCAGCAGCCCAGGGGGCTCTGACTTTGGCTACACCTTC.

This clonotype was seen at least ten times. The gene calls are TRBV14 and TRBJ2-7; TRBD1 matches 9 bases. The CDR3 is made up of 17 amino acids. The germline V gene has CDR1 SGHDN and CDR2 FVKESK. J gave up 5 bases and V 0 bases, and 11 bases lay outside the gene matches. DNA of the CDR3: TGTGCCAGCAGCCAAGATGCATGGGGGACAGGGATCCACGAGCAGTACTTC. Translated: CASSQDAWGTGIHEQYF.

As for this clonotype: A much larger clone lies a single base off, so this may be a read error. The chain employs TRBV7-2 and TRBJ2-5; D assignment may be TRBD1 or TRBD2 (5 bases each). The V end was cut by 8 bases, the J end by 5 bases, with 15 bases between. The CDR3 loop spans 13 amino acids. Germline V gene data show CDR1 as SGHTA and CDR2 as FQGNSA. The CDR3 sequence: CASGRSREETQYF. The CDR3 DNA reads TGTGCCAGCGGCCGTTCCAGGGAGGAGACCCAGTACTTC.

This clonotype was seen many times. The gene calls are TRBV11-1 and TRBJ2-1; TRBD2 matches 14 bases. The CDR3 is 17 residues long. Germline-derived CDR1 and CDR2 are SGHAT and FQDESV (reference sequence). The V and J ends lost 4 bases and 6 bases, in that order; junction bases with no gene match: 8. The CDR3: CASSSRLAGGQGNEQFF. In nucleotides, the CDR3 is TGTGCCAGCAGCTCAAGACTAGCGGGGGGGCAAGGCAATGAGCAGTTCTTC.

This chain joins TRBV6-1 and TRBJ1-5; 12 bases match TRBD1. Germline V gives CDR1 MNHNS, CDR2 SASEGT. The CDR3 extends over 15 amino acids. V lost 7 bases and J lost 3; bases outside the gene matches: 4. CDR3 protein: CASNVGQGANQPQHF. The CDR3 bases are TGTGCCAGCAATGTGGGACAGGGGGCCAATCAGCCCCAGCATTTT.